A single sample gave rise to the 18 T cell receptor beta chains below, sequenced in a study of shared clonotypes between healthy human individuals (dated by TCRdb to about 2020). The library was produced with the immunoSEQ multiplex PCR assay. Held by TCRdb, this immuneACCESS table contains in-frame sequences only and omits some clones. Under half of the omission traces to an unresolved V gene where checked; the cause of the rest is unknown. This sample is represented by hundreds of thousands of clones; about 91% of them were singletons. Jointly, the top ten make up roughly 22% of the sample. CD8 naive samples were obtained by positive selection for CCR7 among CD45RO-negative cells, yielding a CD45RA+CCR7+ population from which TemRA cells were excluded. The sequencing input was naive CD8+ T cells sorted from blood. The cell subset or site label, as the study defines it: CD45RA+CCR7+. Receptors were obtained from a man in his thirties or forties in good health.

The rearrangement joins TRBV15 to TRBJ1-2; D gene ambiguous. The V gene's germline CDR1 is LNHNV and CDR2 YYDKDF (reference sequence). The CDR3 loop spans 16 amino acids. Trimming shortened V by 0 bases and J by 6 bases, and 17 bases separated the two germline ends. CDR3 nucleotide sequence: TGTGCCACCAGCAGAGATAGTGGGATTGGGGTTGATGGCTACACCTTC. Translated: CATSRDSGIGVDGYTF.

J is TRBJ1-2 and V is TRBV4-1; the D gene is possibly TRBD1 (6 bases). V lost 0 bases to trimming and J lost 4 bases, with 18 bases between them. The germline gives CDR1 MGHRA, CDR2 YSYEKL. The CDR3 is 17 residues long. The CDR3 DNA is TGCGCCAGCAGCCAAGATCCCGGGGGCACTAGGATCTATGGCTACACCTTC. It translates to CASSQDPGGTRIYGYTF.

The chain links TRBV7-9 to TRBJ2-1; no definite D call. The germline gives CDR1 SEHNR, CDR2 FQNEAQ (reference sequence). Between the trimmed V and J ends, which lost 4 bases and 6 bases, there was a span of 16 bases. This CDR3 comprises 15 residues. The CDR3 nucleotides read TGTGCCAGCAGCTCCGGAGCCCCCATCCCCAATGAGCAGTTCTTC. Translating it yields CASSSGAPIPNEQFF.

V and J are TRBV9 and TRBJ2-1; TRBD1 is a possible D gene (6 bases). The CDR3 has 13 residues. From germline, CDR1 is SGDLS and CDR2 YYNGEE. The V end lost 0 bases, the J end lost 9 bases, and 10 bases lay between the germline ends. This chain's CDR3 is CASSVDRTVEQFF. As DNA, the CDR3 is TGTGCCAGCAGCGTAGATAGGACAGTTGAGCAGTTCTTC.

This sequence joins TRBV5-1 and TRBJ2-1; no definite D call. This CDR3 spans 14 amino acids. From germline, CDR1 is SGHRS and CDR2 YFSETQ. Trimming removed 4 bases at V and 7 bases at J, with 15 bases between. CDR3 in amino acids: CASSEPNSPNEQFF. As DNA, the CDR3 is TGCGCCAGCAGCGAACCGAATTCCCCTAATGAGCAGTTCTTC.

The genes are TRBV5-1 and TRBJ2-7; 13 positions agree with TRBD2. The germline gives CDR1 SGHRS, CDR2 YFSETQ. Trimming cost V 3 bases and J 5 bases; bases outside gene matches: 8. The CDR3 spans 16 residues. CDR3 sequence reads: CASSYRTSGSFDEQYF. CDR3 sequence (DNA): TGCGCCAGCAGCTACCGGACTAGCGGGAGTTTCGACGAGCAGTACTTC.

The chain employs TRBV6-4 and TRBJ1-2; 8 bases agree with TRBD1. The V segment lost 2 bases and the J segment 4 bases; nucleotides outside the gene matches: 6. Germline V gives CDR1 MRHNA, CDR2 SNTAGT. The CDR3 spans 15 residues. CDR3 sequence: CASSDGGQGAYGYTF. The CDR3 DNA reads as TGTGCCAGCAGTGACGGAGGACAGGGTGCCTATGGCTACACCTTC.

This sequence joins TRBV19 and TRBJ1-1; D not certain. Germline V gives CDR1 LNHDA, CDR2 SQIVND (reference sequence). The CDR3 sequence is 14 residues long. Trimming pared 3 bases from V and 6 bases from J, leaving 14 bases between. The CDR3 sequence: CASSISPGSPEAFF. In DNA, the CDR3 is TGTGCCAGTAGTATCTCGCCAGGATCCCCTGAAGCTTTCTTT.

The V gene is TRBV27, the J gene TRBJ2-7; D might be TRBD2 (6 bases). V lost 0 bases and J 2 bases, leaving 11 bases between the germline ends. The germline CDR1 and CDR2 sequences are MNHEY and SMNVEV (reference sequence). This CDR3 is 15 amino acids long. DNA for the CDR3: TGTGCCAGCAGTTTATCCCGGGAGCGCGCCTACGAGCAGTACTTC. Its translation: CASSLSRERAYEQYF.

This rearrangement joins TRBV7-6 to TRBJ2-2, with 7 bases lining up with TRBD1. CDR1 and CDR2 from the germline V gene are SGHVS and FNYEAQ. Unmatched junction bases numbered 6, after V lost 5 bases and J lost 0 bases. The CDR3 sequence is 16 residues long. CDR3 protein: CASSPRDSPNTGELFF. DNA for the CDR3: TGTGCCAGCAGCCCCAGGGACAGCCCGAACACCGGGGAGCTGTTTTTT.

The CDR3 region is CASSVSGMANEQFF. CDR3 in DNA: TGTGCCAGCAGCGTTAGCGGGATGGCCAATGAGCAGTTCTTC. This sequence joins TRBV9 and TRBJ2-1, with 8 bases aligning to TRBD2. The germline V gene has CDR1 SGDLS and CDR2 YYNGEE. J was trimmed by 6 bases and V by 2 bases; bases with no gene match: 4. The CDR3 runs to 14 residues.

The chain links TRBV7-8 to TRBJ1-4; possibly TRBD1 for D (6 bases). The CDR3 runs 13 residues. The V end lost 7 bases, the J end lost 7 bases, and 13 bases lay between the germline ends. Germline CDR1 is SGHVS and CDR2 is FQNEAQ. The DNA of the CDR3 is TGTGCCAGCAAGGGGGGGGTTCGTGAAAAACTGTTTTTT. Its translation: CASKGGVREKLFF.

The chain employs TRBV28 and TRBJ2-5, with TRBD1 as a possible D gene (6 bases). This CDR3 has 15 residues. Trimming left V 6 bases short and J 2 bases short, with 16 bases between. CDR1 and CDR2 from the germline V gene are MDHEN and SYDVKM. CDR3 nucleotide sequence: TGTGCCAGCAGCGCCATGACGACAGGTCAAGAGACCCAGTACTTC. Protein: CASSAMTTGQETQYF.

This clone appeared a single time. V is TRBV7-2 and J is TRBJ2-1, with a possible D match to TRBD2 (6 bases). V was shortened by 5 bases and J by 7 bases, with 15 bases between the two germline ends. Germline V lookup: CDR1 SGHTA, CDR2 FQGNSA. The CDR3 loop spans 14 amino acids. The chain's CDR3 is CASSPSGSWNEQFF. CDR3 DNA: TGTGCCAGCAGCCCAAGCGGGTCGTGGAATGAGCAGTTCTTC.

This clone was observed a few times. The V and J genes are TRBV7-9 and TRBJ2-7, with TRBD1 matching 9 bases. Looked up from germline, CDR1 is SEHNR and CDR2 is FQNEAQ (reference sequence). The CDR3 has 15 residues. Losses at the gene ends were 5 bases for V and 1 base for J; bases not matched to a gene: 6. The CDR3 nucleotides read TGTGCCAGCAGCGCACTGGACAGGGGTTCCTACGAGCAGTACTTC. Protein: CASSALDRGSYEQYF. Based on the CDR3 plus reference TRBV7-9 and TRBJ2-7, the full variable domain is DTGVSQNPRHKITKRGQNVTFRCDPISEHNRLYWYRQTLGQGPEFLTYFQNEAQLEKSRLLSDRFSAERPKGSFSTLEIQRTEQGDSAMYLCASSALDRGSYEQYFGPGTRLTVT.

V usage is TRBV6-1 and J usage is TRBJ1-1, with D maybe TRBD1 (6 bases). The V end lost 6 bases, the J end lost 2 bases, and 10 bases lay between the germline ends. Per germline, CDR1 MNHNS and CDR2 SASEGT. The CDR3 has 13 amino acids. The CDR3 DNA sequence: TGTGCCAGCAGACAGGGATTTAACACTGAAGCTTTCTTT. It is translated as CASRQGFNTEAFF.

This chain connects TRBV7-9 to TRBJ1-1; D is perhaps TRBD1 (5 bases). V was cut by 1 base and J by 2 bases, with 11 bases left in between. This CDR3 has 15 residues. Germline CDR1 SEHNR, CDR2 FQNEAQ (reference sequence). The CDR3, as DNA: TGTGCCAGCAGCTTAGTGGGGGGGAGAAACACTGAAGCTTTCTTT. Translating gives CASSLVGGRNTEAFF.

The chain couples TRBV7-9 to TRBJ2-5, with a tentative D call TRBD2 (5 bases). Germline-derived CDR1 and CDR2 are SEHNR and FQNEAQ (reference sequence). V dropped 5 bases and J dropped 0 bases, with 13 bases sitting between them. The CDR3 covers 15 residues. DNA of the CDR3: TGTGCCAGCAGCGCCGGTGCGGGTCACCAAGAGACCCAGTACTTC. Translation gives CASSAGAGHQETQYF.